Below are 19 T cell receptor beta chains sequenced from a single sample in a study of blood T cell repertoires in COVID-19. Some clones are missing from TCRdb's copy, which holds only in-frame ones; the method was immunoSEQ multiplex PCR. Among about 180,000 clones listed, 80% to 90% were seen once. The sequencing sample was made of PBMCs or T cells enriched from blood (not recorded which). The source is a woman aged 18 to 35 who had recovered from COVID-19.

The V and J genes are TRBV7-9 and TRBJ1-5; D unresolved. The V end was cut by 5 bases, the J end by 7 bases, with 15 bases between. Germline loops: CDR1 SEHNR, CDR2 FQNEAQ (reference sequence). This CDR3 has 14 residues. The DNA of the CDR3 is TGTGCCAGCAGCCTCCCCGAGGTGACCCAGCCCCAGCATTTT. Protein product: CASSLPEVTQPQHF.

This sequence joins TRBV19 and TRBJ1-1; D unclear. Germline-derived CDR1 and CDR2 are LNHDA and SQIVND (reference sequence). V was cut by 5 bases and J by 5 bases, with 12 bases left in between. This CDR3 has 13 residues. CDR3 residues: CASSPQTETEAFF. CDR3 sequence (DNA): TGTGCCAGTAGTCCTCAGACTGAAACTGAAGCTTTCTTT.

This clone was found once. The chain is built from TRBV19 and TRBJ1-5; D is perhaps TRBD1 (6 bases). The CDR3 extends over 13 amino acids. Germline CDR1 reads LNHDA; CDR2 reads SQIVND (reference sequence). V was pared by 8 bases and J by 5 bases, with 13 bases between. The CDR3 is CASGGTLYQPQHF. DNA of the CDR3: TGTGCCAGTGGTGGGACACTATATCAGCCCCAGCATTTT.

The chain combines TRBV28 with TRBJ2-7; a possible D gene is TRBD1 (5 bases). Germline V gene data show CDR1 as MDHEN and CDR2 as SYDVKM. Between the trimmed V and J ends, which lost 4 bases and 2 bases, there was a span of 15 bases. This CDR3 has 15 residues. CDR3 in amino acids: CASSSLTVATYEQYF. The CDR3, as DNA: TGTGCCAGCAGTTCTTTGACAGTTGCGACCTACGAGCAGTACTTC.

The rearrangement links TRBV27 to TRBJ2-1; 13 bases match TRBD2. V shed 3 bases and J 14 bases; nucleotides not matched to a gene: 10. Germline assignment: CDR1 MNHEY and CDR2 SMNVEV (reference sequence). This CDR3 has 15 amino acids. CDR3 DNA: TGTGCCAGCAGTTTGGGGGGACTAGCGGGATCCGAAAAGTTCTTC. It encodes CASSLGGLAGSEKFF.

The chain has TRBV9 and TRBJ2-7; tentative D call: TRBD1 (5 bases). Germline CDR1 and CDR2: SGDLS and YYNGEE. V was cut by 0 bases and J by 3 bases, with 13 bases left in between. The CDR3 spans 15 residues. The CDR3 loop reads CASSVGGAGNYEQYF. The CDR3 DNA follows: TGTGCCAGCAGCGTAGGCGGCGCAGGGAACTACGAGCAGTACTTC.

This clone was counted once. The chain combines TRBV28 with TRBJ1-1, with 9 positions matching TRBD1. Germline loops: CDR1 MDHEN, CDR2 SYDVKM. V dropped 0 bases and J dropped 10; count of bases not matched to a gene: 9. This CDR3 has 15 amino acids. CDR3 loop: CASSLWRQGDSRAFF. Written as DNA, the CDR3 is TGTGCCAGCAGTTTATGGAGACAGGGGGATTCTCGAGCTTTCTTT.

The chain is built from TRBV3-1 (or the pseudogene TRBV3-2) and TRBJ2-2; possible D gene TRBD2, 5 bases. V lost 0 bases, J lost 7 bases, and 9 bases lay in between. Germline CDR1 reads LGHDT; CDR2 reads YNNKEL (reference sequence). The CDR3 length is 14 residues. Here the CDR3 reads CASSQESRDGELFF. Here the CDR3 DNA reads TGTGCCAGCAGCCAAGAAAGCCGGGACGGGGAGCTGTTTTTT.

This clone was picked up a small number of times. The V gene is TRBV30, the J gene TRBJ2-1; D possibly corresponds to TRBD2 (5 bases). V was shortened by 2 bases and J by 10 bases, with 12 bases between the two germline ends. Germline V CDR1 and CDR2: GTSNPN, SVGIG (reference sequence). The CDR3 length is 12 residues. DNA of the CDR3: TGTGCCTGGAGTAGAATAGGCGGGGAGCAGTTCTTC. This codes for CAWSRIGGEQFF.

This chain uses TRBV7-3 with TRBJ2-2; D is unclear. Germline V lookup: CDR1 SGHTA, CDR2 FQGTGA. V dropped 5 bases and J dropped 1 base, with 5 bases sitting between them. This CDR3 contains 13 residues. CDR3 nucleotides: TGTGCCAGCAGCCCAAAGAACACCGGGGAGCTGTTTTTT. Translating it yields CASSPKNTGELFF. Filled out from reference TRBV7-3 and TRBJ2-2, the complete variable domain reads GAGVSQTPSNKVTEKGKYVELRCDPISGHTALYWYRQSLGQGPEFLIYFQGTGAADDSGLPNDRFFAVRPEGSVSTLKIQRTERGDSAVYLCASSPKNTGELFFGEGSRLTVL.

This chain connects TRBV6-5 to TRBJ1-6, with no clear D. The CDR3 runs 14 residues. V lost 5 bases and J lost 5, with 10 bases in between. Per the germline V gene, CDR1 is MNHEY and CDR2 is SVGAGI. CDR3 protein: CASSPGRNNSPLHF. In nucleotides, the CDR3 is TGTGCCAGCAGTCCCGGCAGGAATAATTCACCCCTCCACTTT.

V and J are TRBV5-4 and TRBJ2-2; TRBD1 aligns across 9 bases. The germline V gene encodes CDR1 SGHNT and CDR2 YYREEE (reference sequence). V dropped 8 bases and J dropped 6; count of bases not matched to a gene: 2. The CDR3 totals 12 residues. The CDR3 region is CASGQGPGELFF. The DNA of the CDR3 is TGTGCCAGTGGACAGGGGCCCGGGGAGCTGTTTTTT.

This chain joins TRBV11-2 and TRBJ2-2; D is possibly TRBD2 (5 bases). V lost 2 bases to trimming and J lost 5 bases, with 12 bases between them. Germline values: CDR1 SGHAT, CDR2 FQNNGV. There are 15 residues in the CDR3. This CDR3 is CASSLISEGTGELFF. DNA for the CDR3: TGTGCCAGCAGCTTAATTAGCGAAGGGACCGGGGAGCTGTTTTTT.

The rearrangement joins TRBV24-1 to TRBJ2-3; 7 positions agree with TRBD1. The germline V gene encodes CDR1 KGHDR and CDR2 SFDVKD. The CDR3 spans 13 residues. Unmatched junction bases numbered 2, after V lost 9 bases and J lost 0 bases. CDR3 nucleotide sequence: TGTGCCACCGGGGACAGTAGCACAGATACGCAGTATTTT. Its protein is CATGDSSTDTQYF.

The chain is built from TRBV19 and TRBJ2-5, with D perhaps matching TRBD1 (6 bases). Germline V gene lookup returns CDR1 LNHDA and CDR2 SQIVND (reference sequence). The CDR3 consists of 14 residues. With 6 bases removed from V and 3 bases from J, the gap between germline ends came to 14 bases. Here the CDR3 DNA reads TGTGCCAGTAGCTCCGGACAGTCAGAAGAGACCCAGTACTTC. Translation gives CASSSGQSEETQYF.

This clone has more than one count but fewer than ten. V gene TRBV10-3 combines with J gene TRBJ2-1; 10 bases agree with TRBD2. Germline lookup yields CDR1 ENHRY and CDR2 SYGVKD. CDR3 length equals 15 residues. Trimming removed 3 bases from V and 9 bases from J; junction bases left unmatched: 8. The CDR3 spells CAISESAGGLGEQFF. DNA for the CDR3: TGTGCCATCAGTGAATCAGCGGGGGGGCTAGGTGAGCAGTTCTTC.

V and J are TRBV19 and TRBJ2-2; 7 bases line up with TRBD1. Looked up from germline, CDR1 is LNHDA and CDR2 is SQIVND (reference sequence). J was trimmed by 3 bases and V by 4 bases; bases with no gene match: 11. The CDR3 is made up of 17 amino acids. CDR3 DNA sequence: TGTGCCAGTAGTAAGCAATATCGACAGGGATACACCGGGGAGCTGTTTTTT. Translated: CASSKQYRQGYTGELFF.

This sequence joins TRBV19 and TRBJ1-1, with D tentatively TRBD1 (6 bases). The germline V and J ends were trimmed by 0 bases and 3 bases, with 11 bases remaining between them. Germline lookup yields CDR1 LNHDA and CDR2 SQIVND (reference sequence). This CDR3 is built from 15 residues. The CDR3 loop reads CASSIEHRVDTEAFF. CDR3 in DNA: TGTGCCAGTAGTATAGAGCACAGGGTGGACACTGAAGCTTTCTTT. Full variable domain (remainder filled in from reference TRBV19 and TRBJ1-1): DGGITQSPKYLFRKEGQNVTLSCEQNLNHDAMYWYRQDPGQGLRLIYYSQIVNDFQKGDIAEGYSVSREKKESFPLTVTSAQKNPTAFYLCASSIEHRVDTEAFFGQGTRLTVV.

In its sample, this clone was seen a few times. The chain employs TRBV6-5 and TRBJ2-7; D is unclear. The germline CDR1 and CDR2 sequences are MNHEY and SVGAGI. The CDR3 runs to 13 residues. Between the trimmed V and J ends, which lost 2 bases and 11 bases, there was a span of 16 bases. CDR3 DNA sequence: TGTGCCAGCAGTTACAAAGTTGAGGCGAAGAAGTACTTC. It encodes CASSYKVEAKKYF.